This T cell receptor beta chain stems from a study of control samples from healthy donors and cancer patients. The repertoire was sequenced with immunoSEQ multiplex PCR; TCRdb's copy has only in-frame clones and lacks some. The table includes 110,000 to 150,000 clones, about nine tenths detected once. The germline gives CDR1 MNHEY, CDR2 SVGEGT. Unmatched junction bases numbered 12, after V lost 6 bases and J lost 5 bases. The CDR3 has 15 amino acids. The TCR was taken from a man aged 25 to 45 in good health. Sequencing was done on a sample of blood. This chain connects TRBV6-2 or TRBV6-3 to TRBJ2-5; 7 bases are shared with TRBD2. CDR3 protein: CASSDRGGLRETQYF. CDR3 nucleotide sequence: TGTGCCAGCAGCGATCGGGGAGGGCTCAGGGAGACCCAGTACTTC.